This T cell receptor beta chain was identified during a study of CD8+ T cells in alopecia areata. Extracted from the samples, RNA was reverse transcribed into cDNA to serve as the sequencing template. This table comes from immunoSEQ multiplex PCR, and its TCRdb copy is limited to in-frame clones, with some not included. This sample carries more than 250,000 clones and no singletons, and around 1.2% goes to the top ten. This clone has a handful of counts. Genes and germline are mouse. Sequencing ends 4 residues short of the CDR3 end; the germline J gene provides the rest. Other DNA sequences in the sample encode the same CDR3. The CDR3 runs to 15 residues. J gave up 4 bases and V 6 bases, and 8 bases lay outside the gene matches. Germline lookup yields CDR1 FNHDT and CDR2 SITEND (reference sequence). Cutaneous lymph nodes were pooled and cells sorted by CD4, CD8alpha, NKG2D, NKG2ACE and more.

V gene TRBV19 combines with J gene TRBJ2-1, with 9 bases lining up with TRBD1. The receptor comes from a C3H/HeJ mouse with alopecia areata. The mouse strain carries the MHC haplotype H2-k. Sequenced input: CD4+ T cells sorted from a lymph node. The CDR3 bases that were read are TGTGCCAGCACCCCGACAGGGGGGGGGTATGCT. It codes for CASTPTGGGYA. Given in full, the CDR3 is CASTPTGGGYAEQFF.